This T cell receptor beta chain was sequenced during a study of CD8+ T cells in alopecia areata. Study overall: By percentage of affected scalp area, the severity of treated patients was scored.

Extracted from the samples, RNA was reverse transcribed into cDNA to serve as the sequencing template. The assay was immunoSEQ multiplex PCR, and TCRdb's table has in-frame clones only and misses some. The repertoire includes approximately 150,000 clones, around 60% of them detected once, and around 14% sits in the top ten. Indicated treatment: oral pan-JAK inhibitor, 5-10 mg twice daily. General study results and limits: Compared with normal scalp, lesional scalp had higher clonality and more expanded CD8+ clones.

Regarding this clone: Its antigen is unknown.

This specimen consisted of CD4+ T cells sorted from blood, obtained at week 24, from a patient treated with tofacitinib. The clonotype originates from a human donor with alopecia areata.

CDR3 amino acids: CASSGGPVKETQYF. The CDR3 DNA reads TGTGCCAGCAGCGGGGGACCGGTCAAAGAGACCCAGTACTTC. This chain connects TRBV9 to TRBJ2-5; the D gene could be TRBD1 or TRBD2 (5 bases each). Germline V CDR1 and CDR2: SGDLS, YYNGEE. The CDR3 loop spans 14 amino acids. V lost 3 bases and J lost 3, with 12 bases in between.